The TCR beta chain described here comes from a study of blood T cell repertoires in COVID-19. Germline V gene sequence: CDR1 SGHDT, CDR2 YYEEEE. V shed 5 bases, J shed 4 bases, and the junction held 3 bases outside the gene matches. This CDR3 is built from 13 residues. Original analysis: How many nucleated cells were present was estimated from reference gene primer amplification. The data were produced by immunoSEQ multiplex PCR, yet TCRdb's version contains in-frame clones alone and is incomplete. That table is the source of V, J and clone size, and D and trimming were worked out from the DNA. The sample consists of 410,000 or so clones, around nine tenths of them appearing once.

This chain connects TRBV5-6 to TRBJ2-1, with TRBD1 matching over 7 bases. This TCR came from a middle-aged woman with COVID-19, enrolled during active disease. Input material: peripheral blood. CDR3 in DNA: TGTGCCAGCAGGAAGACAGGGTACAATGAGCAGTTCTTC. It is translated as CASRKTGYNEQFF.